This record looks at one T cell receptor (beta chain) sequence and its context. The antigen it binds to is not known. No base qualities exist here, and no much larger clone lies one base off it. The trial excluded patients who had a history of autoimmune disease or who were on systemic immunosuppression. Peripheral blood for TCR sequencing was collected from all dose cohorts at baseline, on cycle 4 day 1, and on cycle 7 day 1. The samples were drawn from a first-in-human, open-label, multicenter phase I dose-escalation trial of ivuxolimab. Adults with locally advanced or metastatic melanoma, renal cell carcinoma, hepatocellular carcinoma or head and neck squamous cell carcinoma were enrolled in the trial. Before TCR sequencing, CD4+ T cells and CD8+ T cells from peripheral blood were sorted into separate populations. Genomic DNA was isolated from the sorted cells so that the TCRbeta CDR3 region could be sequenced. The immunoSEQ Assay was used to sequence the TCRbeta CDR3 regions. The source is immuneACCESS, and TCRdb retained only in-frame sequences with V and J called. Part of the clones is not carried over; for the studies checked, unresolved V genes explain less than half of this, and the remainder is unexplained. Here the sample has fewer than 100,000 clones; less than 85% occur a single time. The ten largest account for 0.35% to 0.5% of the sample.

CDR1 SGHDN and CDR2 FVKESK were looked up in the germline V gene. V is pared back by 1 base and J by 0 bases, with 16 bases lying between the germline termini. The CDR3 starts with the cysteine, ends with the phenylalanine, and has 17 residues. Only the CDR3 DNA is retained, 51 bases long and in frame from the first base. The sample comes from a study of OX40 agonist ivuxolimab in advanced cancers. About the study as a whole: Ivuxolimab was an agonistic, fully human IgG2 monoclonal antibody directed against OX40 (CD134), a costimulatory receptor. Among the roughly 52 dose-escalation patients, about 20 had hepatocellular carcinoma, approximately 15 melanoma, 9 renal cell carcinoma and 9 head and neck cancer. Intravenous ivuxolimab was administered to patients every 2 weeks at six dose levels: 0.01, 0.1, 0.3, 1.5, 3 and 10 mg/kg. The paper describes the monotherapy dose-escalation part (N of about 55 patients) of the phase I trial of ivuxolimab. Peripheral TCRbeta sequencing aimed to test whether ivuxolimab altered TCR sequence diversity and caused clonal T-cell expansion. In the dose-escalation cohort, around four fifths of patients were male, and the mean age was around 60 years, with a range of roughly 20 to 80. Partial responses were achieved by three dose-escalation patients, of whom one had hepatocellular carcinoma and two had cutaneous melanoma. Patients were allowed to have had prior anti-PD-1, anti-PD-L1 or anti-CTLA-4 therapy, and around 37% of the dose-escalation patients had previously received checkpoint inhibitors. Broad study findings and their caveats: On average, CD8+ T cells showed more expanded clones than CD4+ T cells after ivuxolimab. Clonal expansion of both CD4+ and CD8+ blood T cells was observed from baseline to week 6 at doses 0.1 to 3.0 mg/kg. In the 0.1-3.0 mg/kg groups, partial responders had among the lowest normalized peripheral clonal expansion, particularly in CD8+ T cells. Low levels of normalized T-cell clonal expansion were also seen in some patients who did not respond. The antigen specificity of the peripheral T cells that underwent clonal expansion was not determined.

The TCR was taken from an adult with an advanced solid tumor such as melanoma, head and neck, liver or kidney cancer. The specimen comprised CD4+ or CD8+ T cells sorted from blood, sampled in a trial of the OX40 agonist ivuxolimab. The chain couples TRBV14 to TRBJ2-7, with no reliable assignment of the D segment. The CDR3 loop reads CASSQVKSQAISYEQYF. The DNA sequence is given as TGTGCCAGCAGCCAAGTAAAATCGCAGGCTATCTCCTACGAGCAGTACTTC.